A single T cell receptor beta chain is shown here with its context. Its antigen remains unknown. The data stem from a study of blood T cell dynamics during melanoma immunotherapy. Study-wide background: Patients with metastatic melanoma got pembrolizumab or nivolumab-ipilimumab as first-line care.

Overall study findings and caveats: It remained unknown if the driving T cell clones were melanoma-specific.

The sample's time point: week 3, after first cycle of checkpoint inhibitor. Response was assessed by RECIST 1.1 at 12 weeks, except a couple of rapid progressors. This CDR3 comprises 14 residues. Germline V gene data show CDR1 as MDHEN and CDR2 as SYDVKM. Trimming removed 5 bases at V and 7 bases at J, with 15 bases between. Data came from immunoSEQ multiplex PCR; TCRdb stores just in-frame clones and leaves some out. The data show about 8,400 clones, about 85% seen once. The sequenced sample was blood, obtained from a patient treated with checkpoint blockade. The chain couples TRBV28 to TRBJ1-5, with D hard to call. The origin of this receptor is a human donor with melanoma. The DNA for the CDR3 is TGTGCCAGCAGTCCTCCGTCGGGGTTACAGCCCCAGCATTTT. It is translated as CASSPPSGLQPQHF.